This record covers a single T cell receptor beta chain. Its antigen is currently unknown. The data belong to a study of vaccination effects on CD4 cells after COVID-19. The method was immunoSEQ multiplex PCR; TCRdb's version includes in-frame clones alone and lacks a portion of them. The data hold approximately 15,000 clones, with over 70% observed a single time. Expansion of antigen-specific CD4+ T cells with viral peptide pools was carried out by the ViraFEST assay before sequencing. Isolation of CD4+ T cells took place after less than twelve days of culture. PCR showed that the person got SARS-CoV-2 infection at some point between March and December 2020. The vaccine given was either BNT162b2 or mRNA-1273, in two doses. The clonotype originates from a human donor who had a prior SARS-CoV-2 infection. The sample consisted of CD4+ T cells from PBMCs cultured with HCoV-NL63 spike peptides, taken after COVID-19 vaccination.

The CDR3 DNA reads as TGTGCCAGTAGTACCCTGGAGGGGGCAGGGGCCAAAAACATTCAGTACTTC. Protein product: CASSTLEGAGAKNIQYF. The chain couples TRBV19 to TRBJ2-4; D possibly corresponds to TRBD1 (7 bases). Germline V CDR1 and CDR2: LNHDA, SQIVND (reference sequence). The ends were cut back, 4 bases at V and 1 base at J, with 17 bases in the middle. CDR3 length equals 17 residues.